The rows below give T cell receptor beta chains drawn from one sample of a study of blood T cell repertoires in COVID-19. TCRdb keeps only in-frame clones here, not all; method: immunoSEQ multiplex PCR. The data show about 140,000 clones, around nine tenths seen once. The specimen sequenced was peripheral blood. These receptors originate from a woman aged 50 to 60 with active or convalescent COVID-19. Each CDR3 is given with its conserved first and last residue. A D gene is named only where the DNA matches it firmly. A row's size may be missing; if present it is once, few, many or a size class.

>.|TRBD1|TRBJ1-2|TRBV12-5
CASQGARGYTF
TGTGCTAGCCAGGGGGCGCGAGGCTACACCTTC
>.|.|TRBJ1-2|TRBV9
CASSVEVARGGYTF
TGTGCCAGCAGCGTAGAAGTAGCCAGGGGTGGCTACACCTTC
>.|TRBD2|TRBJ2-1|TRBV24-1
CATSDSGLAGGGEQFF
TGTGCCACCAGTGATTCCGGACTAGCGGGAGGAGGTGAGCAGTTCTTC
>.|.|TRBJ1-1|TRBV27
CASSRWGDTEAFF
TGTGCCAGCAGTCGGTGGGGGGACACTGAAGCTTTCTTT
>.|TRBD2|TRBJ2-1|TRBV3-1/TRBV3-2
CASSYGLAGGVEQFF
TGTGCCAGCAGCTACGGACTAGCGGGAGGGGTTGAGCAGTTCTTC
>.|.|TRBJ1-1|TRBV4-3
CASSLRVYPGTEAFF
TGCGCCAGCAGCCTCCGGGTCTACCCAGGGACTGAAGCTTTCTTT
>.|.|TRBJ2-5|TRBV28
CASSLSLPANSVTQYF
TGTGCCAGCAGTTTATCTCTACCAGCGAACTCGGTGACCCAGTACTTC
>.|.|TRBJ1-1|TRBV7-8
CASSRGGQRNTEAFF
TGTGCCAGCAGCCGAGGGGGGCAGAGGAACACTGAAGCTTTCTTT
>.|TRBD1|TRBJ1-5|TRBV30
CAWSRDRNQPQHF
TGTGCCTGGAGTAGGGACAGAAATCAGCCCCAGCATTTT
>.|.|TRBJ1-1|TRBV7-2
CASSRPGTPWEAFF
TGTGCCAGCAGCCGCCCCGGGACTCCCTGGGAGGCTTTCTTT
>.|TRBD1|TRBJ2-3|TRBV5-1
CASSERDSRPDTQYF
TGCGCCAGCAGCGAAAGGGACAGCCGCCCAGATACGCAGTATTTT
>.|TRBD2|TRBJ2-3|TRBV30
CATGTSGGVLDTQYF
TGTGCCACCGGGACTAGCGGGGGGGTTCTAGATACGCAGTATTTT
>.|TRBD1|TRBJ1-4|TRBV2
CASSDKRGLVKLFF
TGTGCCAGCAGTGATAAAAGGGGGCTTGTAAAACTGTTTTTT
>once|.|TRBJ1-5|TRBV3-1/TRBV3-2
CASSRGTGYQPQHF
TGTGCCAGCAGCCGTGGAACGGGGTATCAGCCCCAGCATTTT
>.|.|TRBJ2-7|TRBV5-3
CARSFGGWTDLTRSSYEQYF
TGTGCCAGAAGCTTTGGAGGATGGACGGATCTAACGCGAAGCTCCTACGAGCAGTACTTC
>.|.|TRBJ2-3|TRBV7-8
CASSLDFNTDTQYF
TGTGCCAGCAGCTTAGACTTTAACACAGATACGCAGTATTTT
>.|.|TRBJ2-2|TRBV2
CASSVVAGELFF
TGTGCCAGCAGCGTAGTCGCCGGGGAGCTGTTTTTT
>once|.|TRBJ2-7|TRBV5-1
CASRLKIGDEQYF
TGCGCCAGCAGACTTAAAATAGGGGACGAGCAGTACTTC
>.|.|TRBJ1-3|TRBV5-1
CASSLGTASGNTIYF
TGCGCCAGCAGCTTGGGGACAGCTTCTGGAAACACCATATATTTT
>.|TRBD1|TRBJ1-1|TRBV27
CASSLGTGDNTEAFF
TGTGCCAGCAGTTTGGGGACAGGGGACAACACTGAAGCTTTCTTT
>.|.|TRBJ1-1|TRBV24-1
CATSDFRLGLPNTEAFF
TGTGCCACCAGTGATTTTAGGCTCGGACTACCCAACACTGAAGCTTTCTTT
>.|TRBD2|TRBJ2-7|TRBV6-2/TRBV6-3
CASSYGTSGMWDEQYF
TGTGCCAGCAGTTACGGGACTAGCGGGATGTGGGACGAGCAGTACTTC
>once|TRBD2|TRBJ2-5|TRBV18
CASTPGLQETQYF
TGTGCCAGCACTCCGGGACTACAAGAGACCCAGTACTTC
>.|.|TRBJ2-1|TRBV19
CASPILAQGNEQFF
TGTGCCAGTCCCATCCTAGCGCAGGGCAATGAGCAGTTCTTC
>.|TRBD2|TRBJ2-1|TRBV10-1
CASSEPWGLAGGLLGNEQFF
TGCGCCAGCAGTGAGCCCTGGGGGCTAGCGGGAGGCCTTCTGGGGAATGAGCAGTTCTTC
>.|TRBD1|TRBJ1-5|TRBV6-5
CASSYRGTDNQPQHF
TGTGCCAGCAGTTACCGCGGGACAGATAATCAGCCCCAGCATTTT
>.|.|TRBJ2-7|TRBV10-3
CAMGAPSYEQYF
TGTGCCATGGGAGCCCCGTCCTACGAGCAGTACTTC
>.|TRBD1|TRBJ2-7|TRBV5-6
CASSLDRVGYEQYF
TGTGCCAGCAGCCTGGACAGGGTGGGGTACGAGCAGTACTTC
>.|.|TRBJ1-1|TRBV5-6
CASGSGYPEAFF
TGTGCCAGCGGATCAGGGTATCCTGAAGCTTTCTTT
>.|.|TRBJ2-2|TRBV9
CASRRGGLNTGELFF
TGTGCCAGCCGAAGAGGGGGACTAAACACCGGGGAGCTGTTTTTT
>.|.|TRBJ2-3|TRBV20-1
CSASGRDIGADTQYF
TGCAGTGCTAGTGGCCGGGACATTGGCGCAGATACGCAGTATTTT
>.|.|TRBJ1-2|TRBV19
CASSPPGLWNYGYTF
TGTGCCAGTAGTCCCCCGGGACTTTGGAACTATGGCTACACCTTC
>.|.|TRBJ1-1|TRBV30
CAWKLAGNTEAFF
TGTGCCTGGAAATTGGCTGGGAACACTGAAGCTTTCTTT
>.|.|TRBJ1-4|TRBV7-2
CASSLGALGEKLFF
TGTGCCAGCTCCCTGGGGGCCCTGGGTGAAAAACTGTTTTTT
>.|.|TRBJ1-5|TRBV9
CASTETGNFAEPQHF
TGTGCCAGCACAGAAACAGGGAATTTTGCTGAGCCCCAGCATTTT
>.|.|TRBJ2-3|TRBV9
CASSGPRSDNTDTQYF
TGTGCCAGCAGCGGCCCCCGTTCTGACAACACAGATACGCAGTATTTT
>.|TRBD2|TRBJ2-7|TRBV6-5
CASSRAGGSSYEQYF
TGTGCCAGCAGCCGAGCGGGAGGGAGCTCCTACGAGCAGTACTTC
>once|.|TRBJ2-5|TRBV30
CAWRPRGREETQYF
TGTGCCTGGAGGCCCAGGGGGCGGGAGGAGACCCAGTACTTC
>.|TRBD1|TRBJ1-3|TRBV9
CASSVQDRLSGNTIYF
TGTGCCAGCAGCGTACAGGACAGGCTCTCTGGAAACACCATATATTTT
>.|.|TRBJ1-2|TRBV13
CASRIGVMGGYTF
TGTGCCAGCAGGATAGGGGTGATGGGAGGCTACACCTTC
>once|TRBD2|TRBJ2-7|TRBV6-5
CASSLGLASYEQYF
TGTGCCAGCAGCCTGGGACTAGCGTCCTACGAGCAGTACTTC
>few|.|TRBJ2-7|TRBV4-1
CASSQVVQGVGYEQYF
TGCGCCAGCAGCCAAGTTGTACAGGGTGTAGGGTACGAGCAGTACTTC
>once|TRBD1|TRBJ1-5|TRBV24-1
CATSDSPGTGNLNNQPQHF
TGTGCCACCAGTGATTCACCCGGGACAGGGAACTTAAACAATCAGCCCCAGCATTTT
>.|.|TRBJ2-7|TRBV9
CASSERVGSSYEQYF
TGTGCCAGCAGCGAGAGGGTAGGGAGCTCCTACGAGCAGTACTTC
>.|.|TRBJ1-4|TRBV9
CASSVASTNEKLFF
TGTGCCAGCAGCGTAGCTTCAACTAATGAAAAACTGTTTTTT
>.|TRBD1|TRBJ1-1|TRBV6-2/TRBV6-3
CASSYSTTTGGVSTEAFF
TGTGCCAGCAGTTACTCGACTACTACAGGGGGCGTAAGCACTGAAGCTTTCTTT
>.|.|TRBJ2-7|TRBV7-2
CASSGRVPNEQYF
TGTGCCAGCAGCGGGCGGGTACCCAACGAGCAGTACTTC
>.|TRBD2|TRBJ2-1|TRBV12-5
CASGRLAGVHNEQFF
TGTGCTAGTGGCCGTTTAGCGGGGGTTCACAATGAGCAGTTCTTC
>.|TRBD1|TRBJ2-1|TRBV11-2
CASRQTGVNEQFF
TGTGCCAGCAGACAGACAGGGGTCAATGAGCAGTTCTTC
>.|TRBD2|TRBJ2-1|TRBV29-1
CSVDRAGVYNEQFF
TGCAGCGTTGATCGAGCGGGGGTTTACAATGAGCAGTTCTTC
>.|TRBD2|TRBJ2-5|TRBV4-2
CASSQGAAGRPKETQYF
TGTGCCAGCAGCCAGGGCGCAGCGGGAAGACCGAAAGAGACCCAGTACTTC
>few|.|TRBJ2-5|TRBV7-3
CASSFGSQETQYF
TGTGCCAGCAGCTTTGGCTCTCAAGAGACCCAGTACTTC